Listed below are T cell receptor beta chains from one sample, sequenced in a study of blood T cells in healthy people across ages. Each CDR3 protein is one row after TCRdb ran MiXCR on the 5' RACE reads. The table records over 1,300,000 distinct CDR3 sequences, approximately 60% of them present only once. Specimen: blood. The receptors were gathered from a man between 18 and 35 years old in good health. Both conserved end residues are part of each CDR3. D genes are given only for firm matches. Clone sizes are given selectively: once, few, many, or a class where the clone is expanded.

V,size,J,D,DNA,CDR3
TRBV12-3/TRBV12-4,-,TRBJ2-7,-,TGTGCCAGCAGCCATACAGGGTTCCACGAGCAGTACTTC,CASSHTGFHEQYF
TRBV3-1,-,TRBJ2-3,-,TGTGCCAGCAGCCCTTTTGTGACCACAGATACGCAGTATTTT,CASSPFVTTDTQYF
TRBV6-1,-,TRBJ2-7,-,TGTGCCAGCAACAGACCCCTATCGGCTTTCGAGCAGTACTTC,CASNRPLSAFEQYF
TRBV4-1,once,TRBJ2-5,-,TGCGCCAGCAGCCAAGTTCCGGTCGGGGAGACCCAGTACTTC,CASSQVPVGETQYF
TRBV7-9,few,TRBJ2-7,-,TGTGCCAGCAGCCCCAACCCCTACGAGCAGTACTTC,CASSPNPYEQYF
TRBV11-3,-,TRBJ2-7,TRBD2,TGTGCCAGCAGCGTGAGTAGCGGGGGTCACGAGCAGTACTTC,CASSVSSGGHEQYF
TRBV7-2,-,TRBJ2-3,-,TGTGCCAGCAGCCCGCGACAGACTAATACGCAGTATTTT,CASSPRQTNTQYF
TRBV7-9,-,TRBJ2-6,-,TGTGCCAGCCTCATGAGGTCTGGGGCCAACGTCCTGACTTTC,CASLMRSGANVLTF
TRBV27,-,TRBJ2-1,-,TGTGCCAGCAGTCATTCCGGAAATGAGCAGTTCTTC,CASSHSGNEQFF
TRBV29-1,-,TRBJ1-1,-,TGCAGCGTTGTATTTATCGGGCGGGGTTTGAACACTGAAGCTTTCTTT,CSVVFIGRGLNTEAFF
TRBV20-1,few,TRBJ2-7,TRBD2,TGCAGTGCTAGAGGACTAGCGGGACTCTACGAGCAGTACTTC,CSARGLAGLYEQYF
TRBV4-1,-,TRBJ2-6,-,TGCGCCAGCAGCCAAGCCCAGGGGAATGGGGCCAACGTCCTGACTTTC,CASSQAQGNGANVLTF
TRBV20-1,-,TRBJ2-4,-,TGCAGTGCTAGAGATCCGATACTAGCCAAAAACATTCAGTACTTC,CSARDPILAKNIQYF
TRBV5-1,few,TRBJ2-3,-,TGCGCCAGCAGCTTACCCGTGACAGGTCCAGATACGCAGTATTTT,CASSLPVTGPDTQYF
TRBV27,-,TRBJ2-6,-,TGTGCCAGCAGTGCCACAGGGACTCCCTCTGGGGCCAACGTCCTGACTTTC,CASSATGTPSGANVLTF
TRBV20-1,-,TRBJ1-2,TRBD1,TGCAGTGCGCGGCCGGTAGACAGGGGGAACTATGGCTACACCTTC,CSARPVDRGNYGYTF
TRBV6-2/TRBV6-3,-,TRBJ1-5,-,TGTGCCAGCAGTTACTACCCGGGACTGCTTAGCAATCAGCCCCAGCATTTT,CASSYYPGLLSNQPQHF
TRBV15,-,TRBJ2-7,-,TGTGCCACCAGCATACTACAGTACTACGAGCAGTACTTC,CATSILQYYEQYF
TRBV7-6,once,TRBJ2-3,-,TGTGCCAGCACAGTGGGGTTCACAGATACGCAGTATTTT,CASTVGFTDTQYF
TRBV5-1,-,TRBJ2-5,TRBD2,TGCGCCAGCAGCTTACTAGCGGGAGGTTCCTACAATGAGCAGTACTTC,CASSLLAGGSYNEQYF
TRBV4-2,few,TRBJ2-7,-,TGTGCCAGCAGCCAAAGCACAACAGCGGGCTACGAGCAGTACTTC,CASSQSTTAGYEQYF
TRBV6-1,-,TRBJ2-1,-,TGTGCCAGCGGGGGAGCGGGCTCCTACAATGAGCAGTTCTTC,CASGGAGSYNEQFF
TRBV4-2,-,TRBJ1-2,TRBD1,TGTGCCGGAACACAGGGGTTCGGCTACACCTTC,CAGTQGFGYTF
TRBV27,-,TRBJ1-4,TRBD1,TGTGCCAGCAGTTCCAGGGGGCGAGATGAAAAACTGTTTTTT,CASSSRGRDEKLFF
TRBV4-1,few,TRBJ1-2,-,TGCGCCAGCAGCCATGTGACTACCGACAGGACGAGTTATGGCTACACCTTC,CASSHVTTDRTSYGYTF
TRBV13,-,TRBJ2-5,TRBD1,TGTGCCAGCAGCTTTGGGACAGGTGAAGAGACCCAGTACTTC,CASSFGTGEETQYF
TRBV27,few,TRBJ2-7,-,TGTGCCAGCAGTTCCTGGACTCGCTTCTACGAGCAGTACTTC,CASSSWTRFYEQYF